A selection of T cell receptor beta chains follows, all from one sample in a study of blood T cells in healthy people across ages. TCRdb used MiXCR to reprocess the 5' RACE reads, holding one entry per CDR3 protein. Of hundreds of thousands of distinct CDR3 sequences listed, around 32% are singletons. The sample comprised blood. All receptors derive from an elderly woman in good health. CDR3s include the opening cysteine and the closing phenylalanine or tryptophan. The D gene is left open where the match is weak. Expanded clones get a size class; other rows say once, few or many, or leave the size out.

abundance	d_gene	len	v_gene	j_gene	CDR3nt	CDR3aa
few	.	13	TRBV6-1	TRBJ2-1	TGTGTCAGCAGCCGACAGCCCAAAGAGACCCAGTTCTTC	CVSSRQPKETQFF
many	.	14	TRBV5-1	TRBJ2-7	TGCGCCAGCAGCACCGGACTAACGGTCTACGAGCAGTACTTC	CASSTGLTVYEQYF
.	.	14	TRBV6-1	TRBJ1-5	TGTGCCACCTTAGGGGATTATAGCAATCAGCCCCAGCATTTT	CATLGDYSNQPQHF
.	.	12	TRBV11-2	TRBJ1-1	TGTGCCAGCTTAGATAAGAACACTGAAGCTTTCTTT	CASLDKNTEAFF
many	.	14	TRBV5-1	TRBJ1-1	TGCGCCAGCAGCTTTCAGAAAGGGGTGACTGAAGCTTTCTTT	CASSFQKGVTEAFF
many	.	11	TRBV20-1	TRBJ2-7	TGCAGTGCTGGGACATTCTACGAGCAGTACTTC	CSAGTFYEQYF
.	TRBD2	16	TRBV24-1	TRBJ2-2	TGTGCCACCAGTGATTGGACTAGCGGGGGAACCGGGGAGCTGTTTTTT	CATSDWTSGGTGELFF
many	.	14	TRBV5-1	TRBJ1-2	TGCGCCAGCAGGGACGGGACGTCCCGCTATGGCTACACCTTC	CASRDGTSRYGYTF
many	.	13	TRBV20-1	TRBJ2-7	TGCAGTGCTTTGATGGACGGCGCCTACGAGCAGTACTTC	CSALMDGAYEQYF
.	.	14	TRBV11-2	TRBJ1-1	TGTGCCAGCAGCGTGGGACGGACGAACACTGAAGCTTTCTTT	CASSVGRTNTEAFF
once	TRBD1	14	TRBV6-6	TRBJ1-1	TGTGCCAGCAGGGAAACAGGGGGCTTCACTGAAGCTTTCTTT	CASRETGGFTEAFF
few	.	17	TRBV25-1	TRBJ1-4	TGTGCCAGCAGTGAACCCTCCAGGGGCCTGGGTAATGAAAAACTGTTTTTT	CASSEPSRGLGNEKLFF
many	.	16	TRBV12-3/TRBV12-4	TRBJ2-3	TGTGCCAGCAGTCGCTTCGCGGGTGTTAGCACAGATACGCAGTATTTT	CASSRFAGVSTDTQYF
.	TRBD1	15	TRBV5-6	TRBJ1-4	TGTGCCAGCAGCTTGTCCTACGGACAGGATGAAAAACTGTTTTTT	CASSLSYGQDEKLFF
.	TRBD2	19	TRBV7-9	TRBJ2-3	TGTGCCAGCAGCCCCGTTTTAGCGGGGGGGCTTTCCTACTCAGATACGCAGTATTTT	CASSPVLAGGLSYSDTQYF
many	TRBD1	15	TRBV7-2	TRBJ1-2	TGTGCCAGCAGCTTCAACAGGGGATCTAACTATGGCTACACCTTC	CASSFNRGSNYGYTF
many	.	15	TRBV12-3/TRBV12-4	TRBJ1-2	TGTGCCAGCAGTTTGGGAGTAGGGAACATAGTAGGCTACACCTTC	CASSLGVGNIVGYTF
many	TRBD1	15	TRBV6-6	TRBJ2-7	TGTGCCAGCAGTTACACGCCGGGACAGGGCCACGAGCAGTACTTC	CASSYTPGQGHEQYF
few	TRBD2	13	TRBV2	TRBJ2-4	TGTGCCAGCAGTGACACTAGCGGGGGGCTTGGGTACTTC	CASSDTSGGLGYF
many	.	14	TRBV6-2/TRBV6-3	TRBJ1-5	TGTGCCAGCATCCCGGGTGGAAGCAATCAGCCCCAGCATTTT	CASIPGGSNQPQHF
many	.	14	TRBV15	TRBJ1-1	TGTGCCACCAGCAGCCCAGACAGGAACACTGAAGCTTTCTTT	CATSSPDRNTEAFF
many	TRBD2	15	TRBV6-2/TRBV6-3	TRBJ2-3	TGTGCCAGCAGAACAGGTGGACTAGCCCTAGATACGCAGTATTTT	CASRTGGLALDTQYF
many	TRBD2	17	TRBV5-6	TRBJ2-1	TGTGCCAGCAGCTCGTCGCGGGTTGGGCGGGGGGAGAATGAGCAGTTCTTC	CASSSSRVGRGENEQFF
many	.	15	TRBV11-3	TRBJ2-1	TGTGCCAGCAGCTTAGGGGTGATGAAATACAATGAGCAGTTCTTC	CASSLGVMKYNEQFF
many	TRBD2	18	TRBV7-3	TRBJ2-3	TGTGCCAGCAGCTTAACCCCCGGAGTAGCGGGGGGGACAGATACGCAGTATTTT	CASSLTPGVAGGTDTQYF
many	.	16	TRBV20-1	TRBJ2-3	TGCAGTGCTAGAAGACCTGGGACTCGTGACACAGATACGCAGTATTTT	CSARRPGTRDTDTQYF
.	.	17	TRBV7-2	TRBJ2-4	TGTGCCAGCAGCACTACTTACGAGGGTCCGGCCAAAAACATTCAGTACTTC	CASSTTYEGPAKNIQYF
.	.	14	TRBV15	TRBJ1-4	TGTGCCACCAGCCGACGAACCACTGGGGGAAAACTGTTTTTT	CATSRRTTGGKLFF
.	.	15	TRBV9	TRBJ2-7	TGTGCCAGCAGCCCCCCCGGGGTGTCCTACAATGAGCAGTACTTC	CASSPPGVSYNEQYF
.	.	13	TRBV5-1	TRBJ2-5	TGCGCCAGCAGCACCCAGGACGAAGAGACCCAGTACTTC	CASSTQDEETQYF
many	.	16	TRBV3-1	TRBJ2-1	TGTGCCAGCAGCCCTAGCTGGGACACCATCTACAATGAGCAGTTCTTC	CASSPSWDTIYNEQFF
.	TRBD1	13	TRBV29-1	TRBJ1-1	TGCAGCGCCACGAGGGACAGGGACACTGAAGCTTTCTTT	CSATRDRDTEAFF
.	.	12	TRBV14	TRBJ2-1	TGTGCCAGCAGCCAGTTAGGGTTCGAGCAGTTCTTC	CASSQLGFEQFF
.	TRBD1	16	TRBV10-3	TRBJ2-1	TGTGCCATCAGTGACCGGGGACAGCCTTCCTACAATGAGCAGTTCTTC	CAISDRGQPSYNEQFF
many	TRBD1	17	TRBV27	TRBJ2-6	TGTGCCAGCAGTGACCGGGACAGGGGTACCGGGGCCAACGTCCTGACTTTC	CASSDRDRGTGANVLTF
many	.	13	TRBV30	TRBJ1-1	TGTGCCTGGAGTCAACCTGGGAGGACTGAAGCTTTCTTT	CAWSQPGRTEAFF
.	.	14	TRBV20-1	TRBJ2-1	TGCAGTGCTAGAGATGTAGACAAGAACAATGAGCAGTTCTTC	CSARDVDKNNEQFF
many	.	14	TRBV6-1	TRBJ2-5	TGTGCCAGCAGTGAAATTCTAAGGGAAGAGACCCAGTACTTC	CASSEILREETQYF
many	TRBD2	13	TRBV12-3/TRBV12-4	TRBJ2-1	TGTGCCAGCAGTACGGGGGGGAACAATGAGCAGTTCTTC	CASSTGGNNEQFF
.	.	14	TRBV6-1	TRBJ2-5	TGTGCCAGCAGTGGACCCGGGGGGCCGGAGACCCAGTACTTC	CASSGPGGPETQYF
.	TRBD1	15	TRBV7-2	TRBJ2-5	TGTGCCAGCAGCTCAGACAGGGAACAGCAAGAGACCCAGTACTTC	CASSSDREQQETQYF
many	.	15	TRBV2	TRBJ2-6	TGTGCCAGCAGTACAGGGTACCCTGGGGCCAACGTCCTGACTTTC	CASSTGYPGANVLTF
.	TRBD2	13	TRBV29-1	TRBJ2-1	TGCAGCGCCACGACTAGCGGAGACAATGAGCAGTTCTTC	CSATTSGDNEQFF
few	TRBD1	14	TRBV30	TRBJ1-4	TGTGCCTGGAGTAAAACAGGGGGTAATGAAAAACTGTTTTTT	CAWSKTGGNEKLFF
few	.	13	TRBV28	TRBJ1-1	TGTGCCAGCAGTTTGCCGGCTAACACTGAAGCTTTCTTT	CASSLPANTEAFF
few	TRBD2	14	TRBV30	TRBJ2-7	TGTGCCCGGAGTAGGGTAGCGGGGGGTTTTGGGCAGTACTTC	CARSRVAGGFGQYF